One and the same sample provided the 29 T cell receptor beta chains below, sequenced in a study of cytomegalovirus exposure and HLA in healthy donors. The PCR was carried out with 60 Vbeta primers and 13 Jbeta primers. Sequencing used immunoSEQ multiplex PCR; TCRdb keeps in-frame clones, though not all of them. The repertoire holds over 110,000 clones, with 82% as singletons. Sample: PBMCs. The receptor set was obtained from a male donor in good health and CMV-seronegative.

This chain uses TRBV19 with TRBJ2-7; 8 bases agree with TRBD1. Germline V gene data show CDR1 as LNHDA and CDR2 as SQIVND (reference sequence). V was pared by 5 bases and J by 4 bases, with 7 bases of the junction left unmatched. This CDR3 is built from 14 residues. The CDR3 region is CASSATGARYEQYF. As DNA, the CDR3 is TGTGCCAGTAGTGCGACAGGGGCCCGGTACGAGCAGTACTTC. Full variable domain (outside the CDR3, taken from reference TRBV19 and TRBJ2-7): DGGITQSPKYLFRKEGQNVTLSCEQNLNHDAMYWYRQDPGQGLRLIYYSQIVNDFQKGDIAEGYSVSREKKESFPLTVTSAQKNPTAFYLCASSATGARYEQYFGPGTRLTVT.

The V call is TRBV25-1, the J call TRBJ2-1; TRBD2 agrees at 7 bases. CDR3 length: 15 residues. Germline V gives CDR1 MGHDK, CDR2 SYGVNS. J was trimmed by 2 bases and V by 4 bases; bases with no gene match: 5. The CDR3 region has the DNA TGTGCCAGCAGTGTCGGCGGGAGTACCTACAATGAGCAGTTCTTC. It encodes CASSVGGSTYNEQFF.

The gene calls are TRBV18 and TRBJ2-7; 9 bases fit TRBD1. The CDR3 has 17 residues. The ends lost 4 bases at V and 10 bases at J; junction bases unmatched: 20. CDR1 is KGHSH, CDR2 LQKENI, per germline. The CDR3 nucleotides read TGTGCCAGCTCACTCACGTACCCGGGACAGGGAGCTATGACACAGTACTTC. It yields the protein CASSLTYPGQGAMTQYF.

The V call is TRBV5-1, the J call TRBJ1-3, with 9 bases lining up with TRBD1. The germline V gene encodes CDR1 SGHRS and CDR2 YFSETQ. The CDR3 has 15 residues. Trimming removed 0 bases from V and 3 bases from J; junction bases left unmatched: 1. The CDR3 bases are TGCGCCAGCAGCTTGGACAGGGGGCATGGAAACACCATATATTTT. Translation gives CASSLDRGHGNTIYF.

This clone has only one observation. The CDR3, as DNA: TGTGCCTGGCTAGCGGGAGGCCACGAGCAGTACTTC. Amino acid sequence: CAWLAGGHEQYF. J is TRBJ2-5 and V is TRBV30; TRBD2 agrees at 11 bases. The J call may be faulty, since TRBJ2-7 better matches the DNA end. The CDR3 contains 12 residues. Germline V lookup: CDR1 GTSNPN, CDR2 SVGIG (reference sequence).

The chain combines TRBV6-4 with TRBJ2-1, with TRBD2 matching 10 bases. This CDR3 is built from 15 residues. V lost 4 bases to trimming and J lost 3 bases; unmatched junction nucleotides: 3. Per the germline V gene, CDR1 is MRHNA and CDR2 is SNTAGT. CDR3 region: CASSASSGGYNEQFF. In nucleotides, the CDR3 is TGTGCCAGCAGTGCTTCTAGCGGGGGCTACAATGAGCAGTTCTTC.

This chain connects TRBV28 to TRBJ2-5, with TRBD2 matching over 10 bases. The J call may be mistaken, given a closer DNA end match to TRBJ2-7. The CDR3 runs to 16 residues. Per the germline V gene, CDR1 is MDHEN and CDR2 is SYDVKM. Here the CDR3 reads CASSLLAGGPSYEQYF. DNA for the CDR3: TGTGCCAGCAGTTTGTTAGCGGGAGGCCCTTCCTACGAGCAGTACTTC.

The chain employs TRBV6-5 and TRBJ2-1, with TRBD1 matching 7 bases. This CDR3 has 14 residues. J lost 9 bases, V lost 2 bases, and 7 bases had no gene match. Germline loops: CDR1 MNHEY, CDR2 SVGAGI. The CDR3 sequence is CASSYRDRGTEQFF. The DNA for the CDR3 is TGTGCCAGCAGTTACCGGGACAGAGGGACTGAGCAGTTCTTC.

The rearrangement uses TRBV14 and TRBJ2-7; unclear D gene. This CDR3 has 12 amino acids. CDR1 is SGHDN, CDR2 FVKESK, per germline. The V gene lost 0 bases and the J gene lost 5 bases, with 5 bases spanning the gap. CDR3 residues: CASSQDIDEQYF. The CDR3 region has the DNA TGTGCCAGCAGCCAAGATATAGACGAGCAGTACTTC.

The chain employs TRBV25-1 and TRBJ2-5; perhaps TRBD2 as D (6 bases). CDR1 is MGHDK and CDR2 is SYGVNS in the germline V gene. The length of the CDR3 is 13 residues. V lost 7 bases to trimming and J lost 2 bases, with 11 bases between them. In DNA form, the CDR3 reads TGTGCCAGCATAGGGAGGTGGCAAGAGACCCAGTACTTC. Encoded protein: CASIGRWQETQYF.

The V call is TRBV9, the J call TRBJ1-4; a weak D match, TRBD1 (5 bases). This CDR3 spans 15 amino acids. V dropped 1 base and J dropped 4 bases, with 11 bases sitting between them. CDR1 is SGDLS, CDR2 YYNGEE, per germline. The CDR3 loop is CASSVSGADNEKLFF. The CDR3 DNA reads TGTGCCAGCAGCGTAAGCGGGGCCGATAATGAAAAACTGTTTTTT.

This clone was seen more than once but under ten times. This chain links TRBV6-4 with TRBJ2-6, with D tentatively TRBD1 (6 bases). Germline V gives CDR1 MRHNA, CDR2 SNTAGT. The CDR3 has 17 residues. V gave up 2 bases and J gave up 0 bases, with 11 bases separating them. CDR3 region: CASSDAPGASGANVLTF. CDR3 bases: TGTGCCAGCAGTGACGCCCCAGGGGCCTCTGGGGCCAACGTCCTGACTTTC.

V usage is TRBV10-2 and J usage is TRBJ2-7; 9 bases are a match to TRBD2. The CDR3 length is 14 residues. Looked up from germline, CDR1 is WSHSY and CDR2 is SAAADI. With 6 bases clipped from V and 9 bases from J, the junction kept 12 bases outside the gene matches. The CDR3 spells CASSAGTSSLRQYF. The DNA of the CDR3 is TGCGCCAGCAGCGCCGGGACTAGCAGTCTTCGGCAGTACTTC.

The chain couples TRBV7-2 to TRBJ2-1, with 11 positions matching TRBD2. Trimming at V came to 5 bases and at J to 0 bases, leaving 12 bases not matched to a gene. Germline CDR1 and CDR2: SGHTA and FQGNSA. This CDR3 is 19 amino acids long. Written as DNA, the CDR3 is TGTGCCAGCAGCCCCCTAGCGGGAGGTCGTGCTAACTCCTACAATGAGCAGTTCTTC. It yields the protein CASSPLAGGRANSYNEQFF.

The sample holds a few counts of this clone. V gene TRBV25-1 combines with J gene TRBJ1-1; TRBD1 is a possible D gene (6 bases). The CDR3 totals 13 residues. With 2 bases removed from V and 7 bases from J, the gap between germline ends came to 11 bases. Germline V gene sequence: CDR1 MGHDK, CDR2 SYGVNS. The CDR3 loop is CASSEGQLGEAFF. CDR3 DNA: TGTGCCAGCAGTGAAGGACAGCTAGGTGAAGCTTTCTTT.

This chain links TRBV27 with TRBJ2-3; 8 bases line up with TRBD2. The V and J ends lost 4 bases and 4 bases, in that order; junction bases with no gene match: 4. Germline CDR1 and CDR2: MNHEY and SMNVEV (reference sequence). The length of the CDR3 is 14 residues. The DNA of the CDR3 is TGTGCCAGCAGTTATGACGGGAGGGCAGATACGCAGTATTTT. Its protein is CASSYDGRADTQYF.

The chain joins TRBV6-5 to TRBJ1-4; D is unclear. Germline V gene data show CDR1 as MNHEY and CDR2 as SVGAGI. Trimming shortened V by 2 bases and J by 8 bases, and 6 bases separated the two germline ends. There are 12 residues in the CDR3. The CDR3 region is CASSYLGEKLFF. The CDR3 bases are TGTGCCAGCAGTTACCTAGGAGAAAAACTGTTTTTT.

CDR3 sequence reads: CASMRDRGIAEAFF. In nucleotides, the CDR3 is TGTGCCAGCATGAGGGACAGAGGCATCGCTGAAGCTTTCTTT. The chain links TRBV7-2 to TRBJ1-1; 7 bases match TRBD1. Germline V gives CDR1 SGHTA, CDR2 FQGNSA. The CDR3 consists of 14 residues. V shed 7 bases, J shed 6 bases, and the junction held 11 bases outside the gene matches. Full variable domain (outside the CDR3, taken from reference TRBV7-2 and TRBJ1-1): GAGVSQSPSNKVTEKGKDVELRCDPISGHTALYWYRQSLGQGLEFLIYFQGNSAPDKSGLPSDRFSAERTGGSVSTLTIQRTQQEDSAVYLCASMRDRGIAEAFFGQGTRLTVV.

The V gene is TRBV5-1, the J gene TRBJ2-5; TRBD2 aligns across 9 bases. The CDR3 consists of 15 residues. Germline V lookup: CDR1 SGHRS, CDR2 YFSETQ. Trimming at V came to 4 bases and at J to 2 bases, leaving 6 bases not matched to a gene. CDR3 amino acids: CASSALLAGQETQYF. The CDR3 DNA is TGCGCCAGCAGCGCCCTTCTAGCGGGACAAGAGACCCAGTACTTC.

The chain uses TRBV5-5 and TRBJ1-5; unclear D gene. The V gene's germline CDR1 is SGHKS and CDR2 YYEKEE (reference sequence). V gave up 4 bases and J gave up 0 bases, with 11 bases separating them. The CDR3 covers 15 residues. The CDR3 DNA sequence: TGTGCCAGCAGCGCACGGACTAATAGCAATCAGCCCCAGCATTTT. It yields the protein CASSARTNSNQPQHF.

The chain carries TRBV19 and TRBJ2-1, with 10 bases fitting TRBD2. With V trimmed by 1 base and J by 6 bases, 3 bases remained unmatched. Germline CDR1 reads LNHDA; CDR2 reads SQIVND (reference sequence). The CDR3 covers 15 residues. CDR3 in DNA: TGTGCCAGTAGTATAGGACTAGCGGGTCCCAATGAGCAGTTCTTC. Its translation: CASSIGLAGPNEQFF.

This chain connects TRBV29-1 to TRBJ2-3; D perhaps matches TRBD2 (5 bases). The CDR3 covers 13 residues. Germline CDR1 is SQVTM and CDR2 is ANQGSEA. V was pared by 3 bases and J by 2 bases, with 9 bases between. DNA for the CDR3: TGCAGCGTTGAGCCGGACTTCACAGATACGCAGTATTTT. This codes for CSVEPDFTDTQYF.

The J gene is TRBJ2-5, the V gene TRBV13; D call uncertain. The DNA end lines up better with TRBJ2-7; the J call may be wrong. CDR1 is PRHDT and CDR2 is FYEKMQ in the germline V gene (reference sequence). The CDR3 spans 13 residues. CDR3 in DNA: TGTGCCAGCAGCTCCATTGACACCTACGAGCAGTACTTC. Encoded protein: CASSSIDTYEQYF.

This chain joins TRBV7-3 and TRBJ2-3; TRBD2 matches 11 bases. Looked up from germline, CDR1 is SGHTA and CDR2 is FQGTGA. CDR3 length: 16 residues. Trimming cost V 4 bases and J 3 bases; bases outside gene matches: 6. CDR3 region: CASSSGLAGFTDTQYF. DNA of the CDR3: TGTGCCAGCAGCTCTGGACTAGCGGGTTTTACAGATACGCAGTATTTT.

The chain has TRBV21-1 and TRBJ1-5. TRBV21-1 is a pseudogene locus. CDR3 length: 15 residues. The CDR3 here is CATCFWGGSNQPQHF. The DNA of the CDR3 is TGTGCCACGTGTTTCTGGGGGGGGAGCAATCAGCCCCAGCATTTT.

The genes are TRBV6-1 and TRBJ2-7; tentatively, D is TRBD1 (6 bases). The CDR3 runs to 14 residues. CDR1 is MNHNS and CDR2 is SASEGT in the germline V gene. V lost 7 bases to trimming and J lost 4 bases, with 17 bases between them. The CDR3 nucleotides read TGTGCCAGCATAAGCCGGACAGAAGTTTACGAGCAGTACTTC. Encoded protein: CASISRTEVYEQYF.

J is TRBJ2-7 and V is TRBV5-5; D might be TRBD2 (6 bases). This CDR3 is built from 14 residues. Germline V gives CDR1 SGHKS, CDR2 YYEKEE (reference sequence). Trimming took off 2 bases at V and 2 bases at J, with 11 bases between the two ends. The CDR3: CASSFYGGAYEQYF. The CDR3, as DNA: TGTGCCAGCAGCTTTTACGGGGGAGCCTACGAGCAGTACTTC.

This chain joins TRBV29-1 and TRBJ2-7, with D tentatively TRBD2 (6 bases). Germline CDR1 SQVTM, CDR2 ANQGSEA. V gave up 6 bases and J gave up 0 bases, with 9 bases separating them. This CDR3 has 12 residues. CDR3 region: CSVLADSYEQYF. The CDR3 bases are TGCAGCGTGTTAGCGGACTCCTACGAGCAGTACTTC.

This sequence joins TRBV28 and TRBJ2-7, with a tentative D call TRBD2 (5 bases). The CDR3 contains 14 residues. The V gene's germline CDR1 is MDHEN and CDR2 SYDVKM. V lost 7 bases, J lost 6 bases, and 19 bases lay in between. The chain's CDR3 is CASIPGGSGREQYF. In DNA, the CDR3 is TGTGCCAGCATCCCCGGTGGCAGCGGACGCGAGCAGTACTTC.